This TCR beta chain was sequenced in a study of cytomegalovirus exposure and HLA in healthy donors. Regarding the study as a whole: An analysis that was carried out later associated 15,000 to 20,000 TCR beta sequences with HLA alleles at 0.05 false discovery rate.

A word on this clone: Its antigen is unknown.

PCR involved 60 Vbeta and 13 Jbeta primers. Libraries were prepared by immunoSEQ multiplex PCR; TCRdb keeps only in-frame clonotypes and omits some of them. The profile shows some 160,000 clones, approximately 88% of them singletons. Trimming pared 6 bases from V and 1 base from J, leaving 12 bases between. The germline V gene has CDR1 MNHEY and CDR2 SVGAGI. The CDR3 is 15 amino acids. The V call is TRBV6-5, the J call TRBJ2-2, with D unresolved. This receptor was identified in a young woman in good health and CMV-seronegative. Sequencing was carried out using PBMCs. As DNA, the CDR3 is TGTGCCAGCAGCCCTTCCTCGGGGAACACCGGGGAGCTGTTTTTT. The encoded protein is CASSPSSGNTGELFF.